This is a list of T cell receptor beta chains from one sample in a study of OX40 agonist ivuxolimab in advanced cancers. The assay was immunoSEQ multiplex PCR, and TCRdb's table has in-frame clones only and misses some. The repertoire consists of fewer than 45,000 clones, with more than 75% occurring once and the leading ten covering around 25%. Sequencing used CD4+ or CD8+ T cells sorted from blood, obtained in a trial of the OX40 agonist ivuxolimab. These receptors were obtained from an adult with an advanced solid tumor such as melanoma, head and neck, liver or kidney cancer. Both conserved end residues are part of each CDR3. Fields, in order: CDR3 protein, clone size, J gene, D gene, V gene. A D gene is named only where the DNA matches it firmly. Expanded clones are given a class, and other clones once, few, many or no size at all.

CASSQGLAGILDTQYF,.,TRBJ2-3,TRBD2,TRBV4-1
CASSFLGTSGAVEQFF,.,TRBJ2-1,TRBD2,TRBV27
CASSQQGPTEAFF,.,TRBJ1-1,.,TRBV7-9
CASTFQALKQGYTF,.,TRBJ1-2,.,TRBV19
CASNPGPTTDTQYF,.,TRBJ2-3,.,TRBV7-9
CAIFRSNRGYTF,.,TRBJ1-2,.,TRBV2
CASSLAGQVLDKYF,.,TRBJ2-7,TRBD1,TRBV5-1
CASNQWGRNTEAFF,.,TRBJ1-1,.,TRBV2
CASSPRGSTGELFF,.,TRBJ2-2,.,TRBV18
CASSPDRGTEAFF,.,TRBJ1-1,TRBD1,TRBV5-1
CARGGRSPLHF,.,TRBJ1-6,.,TRBV11-3
CASSLDSTNQPQHF,.,TRBJ1-5,.,TRBV7-6
CASSVAPGILNYGYTFDGYGYTF,.,TRBJ1-2,.,TRBV9
CASSHKDYGYTF,.,TRBJ1-2,.,TRBV6-6
CASSLTGTLGHEQYF,.,.,.,TRBV7-8
CASSQDLAGGDEQYF,once,TRBJ2-7,.,TRBV4-2
CASSLSPSREQFF,.,TRBJ2-1,.,TRBV27
CASAKVLNYGYTF,.,TRBJ1-2,.,TRBV2